This T cell receptor beta chain was observed in a study of cytomegalovirus exposure and HLA in healthy donors. Regarding the study as a whole: Exclusion as indistinguishable affected some V segments, including TRBV6-2 and TRBV6-3. Most TCR sequences showed up rarely, but some public TCRs showed up in many donors. Later work found that TCR association rates differed between HLA loci; DRB1 had the most and HLA-C the fewest. What TCR beta sequences reportedly achieved was accurate prediction of HLA-A and HLA-B alleles in most subjects.

V shed 4 bases and J 4 bases; nucleotides not matched to a gene: 10. Germline V gene data show CDR1 as SGDLS and CDR2 as YYNGEE. CDR3 length: 15 amino acids. Comment on this clone: The target antigen is unknown.

The PCR was carried out with 60 Vbeta primers and 13 Jbeta primers. Produced via immunoSEQ multiplex PCR; TCRdb's table is partial and in-frame only. The table has approximately 190,000 clones, more than 65% seen once. Sequencing input: PBMCs. This TCR derives from a man aged 50 to 59 in good health and CMV-seronegative. The chain recombines TRBV9 with TRBJ2-5, with 7 bases matching TRBD1. In DNA, the CDR3 is TGTGCCAGCAGCCCCCCGACAGGGCTACGAGAGACCCAGTACTTC. Its translation: CASSPPTGLRETQYF.